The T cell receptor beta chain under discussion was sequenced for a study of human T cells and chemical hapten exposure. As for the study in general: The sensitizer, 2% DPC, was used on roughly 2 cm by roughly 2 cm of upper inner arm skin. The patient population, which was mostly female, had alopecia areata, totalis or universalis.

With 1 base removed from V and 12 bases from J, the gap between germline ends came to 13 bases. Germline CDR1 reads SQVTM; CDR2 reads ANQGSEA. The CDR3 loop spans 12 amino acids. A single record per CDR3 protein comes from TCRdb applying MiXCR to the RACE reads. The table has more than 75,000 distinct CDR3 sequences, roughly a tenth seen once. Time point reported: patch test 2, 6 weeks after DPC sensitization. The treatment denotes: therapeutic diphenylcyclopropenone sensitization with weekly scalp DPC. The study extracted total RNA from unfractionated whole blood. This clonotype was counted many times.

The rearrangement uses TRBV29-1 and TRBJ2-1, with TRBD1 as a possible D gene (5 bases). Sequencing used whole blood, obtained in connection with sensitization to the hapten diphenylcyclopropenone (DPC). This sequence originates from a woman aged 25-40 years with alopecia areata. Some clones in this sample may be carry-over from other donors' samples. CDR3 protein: CSVEAGLVGQFF. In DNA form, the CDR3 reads TGCAGCGTTGAAGCAGGGCTAGTTGGGCAGTTCTTC.